The 14 T cell receptor beta chains below were found in one sample sequenced in a study of regulatory T cells in long-lasting Graves disease. Researchers made TCR beta libraries by using iRepertoire HTBI primers and running Arm-PCR on CDR3 regions. TCRdb processed the multiplex PCR reads anew with MiXCR; each CDR3 protein has one entry. The sample carries about 320,000 distinct CDR3 sequences, under 20% recorded once. Described time point: newly diagnosed GD, antithyroid drugs for less than 3 months. Scientists built the TCR library using RNA that was extracted from PBMCs. The sample in question was peripheral blood mononuclear cells (PBMCs), obtained at new diagnosis, from a patient treated with antithyroid drugs. These receptors all come from a female donor with Graves disease.

This clonotype was counted ten times or more. The V and J genes are TRBV6-2 or TRBV6-3 and TRBJ2-2, with D hard to call. With 2 bases removed from V and 5 bases from J, the gap between germline ends came to 9 bases. CDR1 MNHEY and CDR2 SVGEGT come from the germline V gene. The CDR3 extends over 14 amino acids. For the CDR3, the DNA is TGTGCCAGCAGTTACGCTCCCCTGACCGGGGAGCTGTTTTTT. This encodes CASSYAPLTGELFF.

Ten or more counts support this clonotype. The chain carries TRBV10-2 and TRBJ1-5; 7 nucleotides agree with TRBD1. Germline loops: CDR1 WSHSY, CDR2 SAAADI. This CDR3 contains 14 residues. The junction had 9 bases not matched to a gene; V was cut back by 6 bases and J by 7 bases. The DNA for the CDR3 is TGCGCCAGCAGGAACCGGGACAGACGCCAGCCCCAGCATTTT. This codes for CASRNRDRRQPQHF.

This clonotype appeared a few times. Here the CDR3 omits its conserved ending phenylalanine or tryptophan, so a read error is the likely source. The V gene is TRBV19, the J gene TRBJ1-2, with a tentative D call TRBD1 (6 bases). The CDR3 has 14 amino acids. Germline V gives CDR1 LNHDA, CDR2 SQIVND (reference sequence). V lost 5 bases and J lost 3, with 13 bases in between. Written as DNA, the CDR3 is TGTGCCAGTAGTCTCACGGCAGGGGACTATGGCTACACCCTC. Translating it yields CASSLTAGDYGYTL.

This clonotype was detected many times. The V call is TRBV7-3, the J call TRBJ1-2; 8 positions match TRBD1. The CDR3 runs 18 residues. Trimming cost V 5 bases and J 3 bases; bases outside gene matches: 17. The germline CDR1 and CDR2 sequences are SGHTA and FQGTGA. CDR3 coding DNA: TGTGCCAGCAGCCCAATCCCTTTCAGGACAGGGCAGGACTATGGCTACACCTTC. As protein: CASSPIPFRTGQDYGYTF.

The chain combines TRBV5-1 with TRBJ2-3; 15 bases are a match to TRBD2. In germline, CDR1 is SGHRS, CDR2 YFSETQ. V shed 3 bases and J 5 bases; nucleotides not matched to a gene: 4. This CDR3 has 16 amino acids. CDR3 sequence (DNA): TGCGCCAGCAGCTCGGGACTAGCGGGAGGTTTAGATACGCAGTATTTT. Protein: CASSSGLAGGLDTQYF.

J is TRBJ2-3 and V is TRBV10-3; maybe TRBD1 (6 bases). Germline lookup yields CDR1 ENHRY and CDR2 SYGVKD. The V end was cut by 10 bases, the J end by 1 base, with 18 bases between. This CDR3 has 15 amino acids. The CDR3 DNA follows: TGTGCCACCCGTCTTGGTCCAGGGGGCACAGATACGCAGTATTTT. Its translation: CATRLGPGGTDTQYF.

This clonotype was seen at least ten times. The rearrangement joins TRBV28 to TRBJ2-1; D gene unclear. This CDR3 spans 14 amino acids. CDR1 and CDR2 (germline): MDHEN, SYDVKM. V lost 5 bases and J 3 bases, leaving 11 bases between the germline ends. CDR3 coding DNA: TGTGCCAGCAGTACAGACAAGAACTACAATGAGCAGTTCTTC. Its translation: CASSTDKNYNEQFF.

Concerning this clonotype itself: Given a far larger clone just one base away, this is likely a sequencing read error. V and J are TRBV7-9 and TRBJ2-7; no clear D gene. CDR3 length equals 15 residues. The germline V gene encodes CDR1 SEHNR and CDR2 FQNEAQ (reference sequence). Trimming cost V 4 bases and J 7 bases, with 20 bases left between them. The CDR3, as DNA: TGTGCCAGCAGCTCAACATCGAGCTCCTACAATGAGCAGTACTTC. The encoded protein is CASSSTSSSYNEQYF.

This clonotype appeared a few times. V gene TRBV5-1 combines with J gene TRBJ2-5; 7 bases agree with TRBD2. With V trimmed by 3 bases and J by 5 bases, 7 bases remained unmatched. This CDR3 spans 14 amino acids. CDR1 and CDR2 (germline): SGHRS, YFSETQ. The CDR3 nucleotides are TGCGCCAGCAGCTACACGACTAGCCCGGAGACCCAGTACTTC. Its translation is CASSYTTSPETQYF.

This clonotype occurred once. A far larger clone is off by one base, so a read error is likely. The chain's CDR3 is CASNPSARDTDTQYF. The CDR3 DNA sequence: TGTGCCAGCAACCCATCGGCCAGGGACACAGATACGCAGTATTTT. The rearrangement uses TRBV7-2 and TRBJ2-3; a possible D gene is TRBD1 (5 bases). This CDR3 is built from 15 residues. Per the germline V gene, CDR1 is SGHTA and CDR2 is FQGNSA. Trimming pared 7 bases from V and 2 bases from J, leaving 16 bases between.

This clonotype has more than one count but fewer than ten. The chain links TRBV28 to TRBJ2-1; 8 nucleotides match TRBD2. The germline gives CDR1 MDHEN, CDR2 SYDVKM. Losses at the gene ends were 6 bases for V and 8 bases for J; bases not matched to a gene: 12. This CDR3 region has 15 residues. The CDR3: CASRNLREGHHEQFF. The CDR3 DNA reads TGTGCCAGCAGGAACTTACGGGAGGGCCATCATGAGCAGTTCTTC.

For this clonotype: At one of its ends the junction is not consistent with the germline gene, which may arise from a read error. The CDR3 here is CTSSLVGETQYF. The DNA for the CDR3 is TGTACCAGCAGTTTGGTCGGGGAGACCCAGTACTTC. The rearrangement uses TRBV27 and TRBJ2-5, with D unclear. This CDR3 comprises 12 residues. From germline, CDR1 is MNHEY and CDR2 SMNVEV (reference sequence).

This clonotype was detected ten times or more. V and J are TRBV12-3 or TRBV12-4 and TRBJ1-2; D gene unclear. The CDR3 extends over 14 amino acids. V lost 2 bases to trimming and J lost 6 bases, with 13 bases between them. The CDR3 region is CASSLREIRDGYTF. The CDR3 DNA sequence: TGTGCCAGCAGTTTAAGAGAAATCCGTGATGGCTACACCTTC.

Note on this clonotype: It may be a read error: a sequence one base away is much more abundant. CDR3 loop: CAGQLTSGRAGDGQFF. The CDR3 nucleotides read TGTGCCGGACAACTAACTAGCGGGAGGGCCGGGGATGGGCAGTTCTTC. The chain uses TRBV2 and TRBJ2-1; 13 bases align to TRBD2. Germline CDR1 SNHLY, CDR2 FYNNEI. CDR3 length equals 16 residues. The V gene end was trimmed by 11 bases and the J gene end by 12 bases; junction bases not matched to a gene: 19. Drawing the rest from reference TRBV2 and TRBJ2-1, the complete variable domain is EPEVTQTPSHQVTQMGQEVILRCVPISNHLYFYWYRQILGQKVEFLVSFYNNEISEKSEIFDDQFSVERPDGSNFTLKIRSTKLEDSAMYFCAGQLTSGRAGDGQFFGPGTRLTVL.